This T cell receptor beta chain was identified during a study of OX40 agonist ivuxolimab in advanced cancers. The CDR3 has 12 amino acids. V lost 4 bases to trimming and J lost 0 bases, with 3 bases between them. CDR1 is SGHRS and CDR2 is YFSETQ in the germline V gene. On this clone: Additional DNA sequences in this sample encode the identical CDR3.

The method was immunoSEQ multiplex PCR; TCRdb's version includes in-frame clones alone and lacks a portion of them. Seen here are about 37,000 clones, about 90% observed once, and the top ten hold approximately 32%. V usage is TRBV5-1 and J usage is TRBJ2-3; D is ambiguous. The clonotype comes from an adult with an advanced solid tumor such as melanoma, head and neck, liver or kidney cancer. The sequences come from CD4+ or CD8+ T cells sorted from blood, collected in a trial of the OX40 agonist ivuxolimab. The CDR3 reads CASSPSTDTQYF. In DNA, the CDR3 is TGCGCCAGCAGCCCCAGCACAGATACGCAGTATTTT.